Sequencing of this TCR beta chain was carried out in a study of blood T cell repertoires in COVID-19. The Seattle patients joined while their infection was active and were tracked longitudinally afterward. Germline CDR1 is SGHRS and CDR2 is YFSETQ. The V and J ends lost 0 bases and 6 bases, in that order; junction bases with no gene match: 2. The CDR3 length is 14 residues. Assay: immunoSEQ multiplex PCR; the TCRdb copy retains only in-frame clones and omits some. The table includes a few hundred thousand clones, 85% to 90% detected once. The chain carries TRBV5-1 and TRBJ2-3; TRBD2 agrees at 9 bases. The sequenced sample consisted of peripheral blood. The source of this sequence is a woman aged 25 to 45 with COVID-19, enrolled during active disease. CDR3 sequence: CASSLAAGGDTQYF. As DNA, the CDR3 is TGCGCCAGCAGCTTGGCAGCGGGGGGTGATACGCAGTATTTT.